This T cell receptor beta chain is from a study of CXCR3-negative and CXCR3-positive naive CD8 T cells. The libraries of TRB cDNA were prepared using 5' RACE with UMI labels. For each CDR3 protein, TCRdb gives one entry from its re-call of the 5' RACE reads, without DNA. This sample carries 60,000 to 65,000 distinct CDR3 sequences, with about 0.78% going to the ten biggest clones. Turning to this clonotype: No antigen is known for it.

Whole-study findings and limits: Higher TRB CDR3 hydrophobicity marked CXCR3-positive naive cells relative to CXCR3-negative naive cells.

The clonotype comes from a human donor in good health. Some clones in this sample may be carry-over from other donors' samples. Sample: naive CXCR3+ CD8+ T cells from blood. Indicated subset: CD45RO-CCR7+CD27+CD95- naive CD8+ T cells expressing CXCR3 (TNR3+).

The CDR3 loop reads CAIGGAGALTSTNEKLFF. This chain joins TRBV19 and TRBJ1-4; as DNA is missing, the TRBD1 call by TCRdb cannot be tested. The germline CDR1 and CDR2 sequences are LNHDA and SQIVND (reference sequence). This CDR3 spans 18 amino acids. The full variable domain, completed using reference TRBV19 and TRBJ1-4, is DGGITQSPKYLFRKEGQNVTLSCEQNLNHDAMYWYRQDPGQGLRLIYYSQIVNDFQKGDIAEGYSVSREKKESFPLTVTSAQKNPTAFYLCAIGGAGALTSTNEKLFFGSGTQLSVL.